This T cell receptor beta chain was obtained from a study of circulating and synovial CD4+ cells in juvenile arthritis. Study findings and constraints: Measured synovium overlap likely understates the true shared repertoire. Bulk blood CD4 samples held at least an order of magnitude more or fewer genomes than CPL.

Sequenced samples came from active juvenile idiopathic arthritis patients. Trimming took off 4 bases at V and 1 base at J, with 15 bases between the two ends. The CDR3 spans 17 residues. Germline values: CDR1 SGHRS, CDR2 YFSETQ. The assay was immunoSEQ multiplex PCR, and TCRdb's table has in-frame clones only and misses some. The profile shows over 30,000 clones, roughly 96% of them singletons. On this clone: Its matching antigen is unknown.

This clonotype was sampled from a human donor with juvenile idiopathic arthritis. The sequenced sample consisted of CD4+ T cells from blood. The chain uses TRBV5-1 and TRBJ2-6; D may be TRBD2 (6 bases). CDR3 loop: CASSGGASGSGANVLTF. The CDR3 coding sequence is TGCGCCAGCAGCGGGGGAGCCAGCGGGTCTGGGGCCAACGTCCTGACTTTC.